The sequence of this T cell receptor (beta chain) was determined in a study of human T cells and chemical hapten exposure. For the study at large: The use of 2% DPC on around 2 cm by around 2 cm of upper inner arm skin constituted sensitization. Upper-back patches of 0.01% DPC were read at 6 days. Slight volume differences across pooled libraries mainly accounted for varying per-sample TCR yields.

Germline CDR1 and CDR2: MNHEY and SVGAGI. The CDR3 totals 15 residues. J gave up 4 bases and V 0 bases, and 3 bases lay outside the gene matches. MiXCR was run by TCRdb on the RACE reads, yielding one entry per CDR3 protein. The sample records 180,000 or so distinct CDR3 sequences, just under 30% being singletons. Time point given: pre-sensitization, week 0. Treatment here: therapeutic diphenylcyclopropenone sensitization with weekly scalp DPC. V gene TRBV6-5 combines with J gene TRBJ1-5; 7 bases agree with TRBD1. The specimen comprised whole blood, sampled in connection with sensitization to the hapten diphenylcyclopropenone (DPC). The clonotype was recovered from a woman in her twenties or thirties with alopecia areata. Some clones in this sample may be carry-over from other donors' samples. The CDR3 sequence: CASSYSFRGNQPQHF. The DNA for the CDR3 is TGTGCCAGCAGTTACTCTTTCAGGGGGAATCAGCCCCAGCATTTT.